This passage covers 18 T cell receptor beta chains from one sample sequenced in a study of OX40 agonist ivuxolimab in advanced cancers. Clones were read by immunoSEQ multiplex PCR, and TCRdb kept only the in-frame ones, dropping some. This repertoire shows some 85,000 clones, nearly 90% found once; its top ten account for approximately 0.26%. Here the sequenced sample was CD4+ or CD8+ T cells sorted from blood, taken in a trial of the OX40 agonist ivuxolimab. The receptors were gathered from an adult with an advanced solid tumor such as melanoma, head and neck, liver or kidney cancer.

CDR3 DNA sequence: TGTGTCAGAAGCCCTTGGACGAAGTGTTCGAGGGGGGCAACTAATGAAAAACTGTTTTTT. Its translation is CVRSPWTKCSRGATNEKLFF. The V call is TRBV7-5, the J call TRBJ1-4. TRBV7-5 is marked as a pseudogene. The CDR3 loop spans 20 amino acids.

V gene TRBV27 combines with J gene TRBJ1-5, with a weak D call TRBD1 (6 bases). Trimming removed 6 bases at V and 5 bases at J, with 17 bases between. The CDR3 contains 15 residues. CDR1 is MNHEY, CDR2 SMNVEV, per germline (reference sequence). The CDR3 DNA reads as TGTGCCAGCAGGCATCAGGGGCTTCAGGATCAGCCCCAGCATTTT. Protein sequence: CASRHQGLQDQPQHF.

The chain employs TRBV6-1 and TRBJ2-7; perhaps TRBD2 as D (6 bases). The CDR3 consists of 14 residues. The germline V gene encodes CDR1 MNHNS and CDR2 SASEGT. The ends were cut back, 5 bases at V and 2 bases at J, with 13 bases in the middle. CDR3 bases: TGTGCCAGCAGTCGGGGGTCGGGGCCCTACGAGCAGTACTTC. Residues: CASSRGSGPYEQYF.

This CDR3 reads CASSSTGGGEQYF. The CDR3 nucleotides read TGTGCCAGCAGCTCGACAGGGGGCGGCGAGCAGTACTTC. The chain has TRBV13 and TRBJ2-5, with 10 bases lining up with TRBD1. The J call may be in error: the DNA end matches TRBJ2-7 better. Per germline, CDR1 PRHDT and CDR2 FYEKMQ (reference sequence). The CDR3 loop spans 13 amino acids.

This clone was seen a handful of times. The chain combines TRBV6-1 with TRBJ1-6; D is undetermined. The germline V and J ends were trimmed by 7 bases and 7 bases, with 5 bases remaining between them. Germline assignment: CDR1 MNHNS and CDR2 SASEGT. This CDR3 contains 11 residues. The CDR3 DNA reads TGTGCCAGCACGGCAAATTCACCCCTCCACTTT. Translation: CASTANSPLHF.

CDR3 region: CASSLAADPRPGELFF. CDR3 coding DNA: TGTGCCAGCAGCCTTGCCGCGGACCCGCGCCCCGGGGAGCTGTTTTTT. The V and J genes are TRBV7-3 and TRBJ2-2; D is unresolved. The germline V gene encodes CDR1 SGHTA and CDR2 FQGTGA. The CDR3 spans 16 residues. V was cut by 5 bases and J by 6 bases, with 19 bases left in between. Supplemented by reference TRBV7-3 and TRBJ2-2, the full variable domain reads GAGVSQTPSNKVTEKGKYVELRCDPISGHTALYWYRQSLGQGPEFLIYFQGTGAADDSGLPNDRFFAVRPEGSVSTLKIQRTERGDSAVYLCASSLAADPRPGELFFGEGSRLTVL.

The chain has TRBV5-1 and TRBJ2-1; 10 nucleotides line up with TRBD2. V trimming: 2 bases; J trimming: 7 bases; junction bases outside the gene matches: 12. CDR1 and CDR2 (germline): SGHRS, YFSETQ. The CDR3 contains 17 residues. DNA of the CDR3: TGCGCCAGCAGCTTCATGGGTACTAGCGGGGCTCGGAATGAGCAGTTCTTC. It yields the protein CASSFMGTSGARNEQFF.

V usage is TRBV5-1 and J usage is TRBJ2-3; D unresolved. The CDR3 sequence is 11 residues long. CDR1 is SGHRS and CDR2 is YFSETQ in the germline V gene. The V gene lost 4 bases and the J gene lost 6 bases, with 6 bases spanning the gap. CDR3 nucleotide sequence: TGCGCCAGCAGCCTCGGTGATACGCAGTATTTT. This encodes CASSLGDTQYF.

The chain recombines TRBV11-2 with TRBJ2-6, with unresolved D. CDR1 SGHAT and CDR2 FQNNGV come from the germline V gene. The CDR3 length is 15 residues. V dropped 1 base and J dropped 0 bases, with 4 bases sitting between them. CDR3 DNA: TGTGCCAGCAGCTTAGGGTACTCTGGGGCCAACGTCCTGACTTTC. Protein sequence: CASSLGYSGANVLTF.

This chain joins TRBV4-1 and TRBJ2-5, with a possible D match to TRBD2 (5 bases). The germline V gene encodes CDR1 MGHRA and CDR2 YSYEKL. This CDR3 is 14 amino acids long. The V gene lost 2 bases and the J gene lost 7 bases, with 14 bases spanning the gap. CDR3 sequence (DNA): TGCGCCAGCAGCCAACCGCGAACCCGGGGGACCCAGTACTTC. Translating gives CASSQPRTRGTQYF.

The genes are TRBV6-1 and TRBJ1-1; D uncertain. The V end was cut by 3 bases, the J end by 3 bases, with 8 bases between. Germline values: CDR1 MNHNS, CDR2 SASEGT. The CDR3 contains 13 residues. CDR3 nucleotide sequence: TGTGCCAGCAGTGAGGTATGGGACACTGAAGCTTTCTTT. It translates to CASSEVWDTEAFF.

J is TRBJ2-7 and V is TRBV29-1, with a possible D match to TRBD1 (6 bases). V lost 6 bases, J lost 0 bases, and 18 bases lay in between. Germline V lookup: CDR1 SQVTM, CDR2 ANQGSEA. This CDR3 spans 15 amino acids. CDR3 protein: CSVLPGDLSSYEQYF. CDR3 nucleotides: TGCAGCGTACTACCAGGGGACCTTAGCTCCTACGAGCAGTACTTC.

This clone has just a few counts. This chain links TRBV11-2 with TRBJ2-3; no reliable D call. The CDR3 has 15 residues. Germline loops: CDR1 SGHAT, CDR2 FQNNGV. Trimming removed 0 bases from V and 2 bases from J, with 9 bases in between. The CDR3 coding sequence is TGTGCCAGCAGCTTAGATCCAAACCCCACAGATACGCAGTATTTT. This encodes CASSLDPNPTDTQYF.

This sequence joins TRBV5-1 and TRBJ2-3; 9 bases agree with TRBD2. There are 14 residues in the CDR3. V shed 2 bases, J shed 11 bases, and the junction held 9 bases outside the gene matches. Looked up from germline, CDR1 is SGHRS and CDR2 is YFSETQ. CDR3 sequence (DNA): TGCGCCAGCAGCTTCGGCGGGGGGGCCTCGAAGCAGTATTTT. This encodes CASSFGGGASKQYF.

The V call is TRBV27, the J call TRBJ2-6, with 8 bases aligning to TRBD1. The CDR3 totals 16 residues. CDR1 is MNHEY and CDR2 is SMNVEV in the germline V gene (reference sequence). The trim removed 7 bases at V and 4 bases at J, leaving 9 bases unmatched. This CDR3 reads CASKDRDSGGANVLTF. CDR3 DNA sequence: TGTGCCAGCAAGGACAGGGACTCAGGAGGGGCCAACGTCCTGACTTTC. The full variable domain, in which reference TRBV27 and TRBJ2-6 provide the parts outside the CDR3, is EAQVTQNPRYLITVTGKKLTVTCSQNMNHEYMSWYRQDPGLGLRQIYYSMNVEVTDKGDVPEGYKVSRKEKRNFPLILESPSPNQTSLYFCASKDRDSGGANVLTFGAGSRLTVL.

The gene calls are TRBV7-3 and TRBJ1-6; 9 nucleotides match TRBD1. The junction had 3 bases not matched to a gene; V was cut back by 1 base and J by 5 bases. Germline V gives CDR1 SGHTA, CDR2 FQGTGA. This CDR3 contains 16 residues. The CDR3 sequence: CASSLKGTGNNSPLHF. Here the CDR3 DNA reads TGTGCCAGCAGCTTAAAGGGGACAGGGAATAATTCACCCCTCCACTTT. The complete variable domain, with remaining parts taken from reference TRBV7-3 and TRBJ1-6, reads GAGVSQTPSNKVTEKGKYVELRCDPISGHTALYWYRQSLGQGPEFLIYFQGTGAADDSGLPNDRFFAVRPEGSVSTLKIQRTERGDSAVYLCASSLKGTGNNSPLHFGNGTRLTVT.

The rearrangement links TRBV7-2 to TRBJ2-5; weak D call: TRBD2 (5 bases). The V gene lost 7 bases and the J gene lost 1 base, with 10 bases spanning the gap. The CDR3 loop spans 13 amino acids. The germline V gene encodes CDR1 SGHTA and CDR2 FQGNSA. In DNA form, the CDR3 reads TGTGCCAGCACTTCTGGACTCCAAGAGACCCAGTACTTC. Translated: CASTSGLQETQYF.

CDR3 sequence: CASSLEGTGSTEQFF. In DNA, the CDR3 is TGCGCCAGCAGCTTGGAAGGGACAGGGTCCACTGAGCAGTTCTTC. The genes are TRBV5-1 and TRBJ2-1, with TRBD1 matching over 9 bases. CDR3 size: 15 residues. V lost 0 bases, J lost 9 bases, and 7 bases stayed unmatched. CDR1 and CDR2 (germline): SGHRS, YFSETQ.